This T cell receptor beta chain was recovered during a study of blood T cell repertoires in COVID-19 (dated by TCRdb to between 2020 and 2021). Looking at the study overall: The collaborator samples originated in the United States, Italy and Spain and spanned the acute and convalescent phases of COVID-19. HLA class I and class II types, where available, came from metadata supplied by the sample provider rather than from assay-based typing. Sample metadata almost always included a de-identified subject ID, COVID-19 status, age in years and sex. Subjects who had been exposed to COVID-19, were actively infected with it, or had recovered from it provided the deeply sampled blood TCRbeta repertoires that made up the dataset. The repertoires were released in a freely available public database intended as a resource for research on the immune response to SARS-CoV-2. The samples were drawn from two sources: the first 160 participants of the ongoing ImmuneRACE study, and 950 to 1,500 subjects contributed by 6 global collaborators. The material from the prospective study consisted of cDNA or gDNA derived from T cells, B-cell-depleted T cells, or PBMCs. The study at large found these results: The amount of clinical and demographic metadata varied by source and participant and was provided uncurated.

Each collaborating institution followed its own protocols to collect whole blood in K2EDTA tubes. For TCRbeta analysis, collaborators shipped samples as frozen whole blood, isolated PBMCs, or DNA extracted from either of those sample types. The germline V gene sets CDR1 to MGHDK and CDR2 to SYGVNS. The CDR3, from cysteine to phenylalanine, totals 15 residues. Just CDR3 DNA is preserved here, 45 bases in frame from base 1. V gives up 4 bases and J gives up 3 bases, and the segment between their germline ends measures 15 bases. This clone was recorded once. Its antigen is still unknown. No base-level quality is on record; no much larger clone is a single base apart. TCRbeta CDR3 regions were amplified from genomic DNA using the immunoSEQ Assay, a bias-controlled multiplex PCR. In the paper's pipeline: The number of nucleated cells in each sample was estimated by amplification of reference gene primers within the assay. Sequence reads were collapsed and filtered to measure the absolute abundance of every unique TCRbeta CDR3 rearrangement. For each sample, productive Simpson clonality was calculated as the square root of Simpson's diversity index across productive rearrangements. In TCRdb, the immuneACCESS table is reduced to in-frame sequences with V and J assigned. These tables do not hold every clone; where another copy was compared, an unresolved V gene accounts for under half, and the others remain unexplained. V, J and clone size were drawn from that table, and D and trimming were deduced from the DNA. The sample table records tens of thousands of clones; about 70% of these occur just once. The biggest ten clones account for around 20% of the sample.

The clonotype comes from a woman aged 45 to 65 with active or convalescent COVID-19. Specimen: peripheral blood. Recombination linked TRBV25-1 to TRBJ2-5, and the D gene may be TRBD1, 6 bases matching. CDR3 sequence: CASSANTGREETQYF. The DNA is as follows: TGTGCCAGCAGTGCTAATACAGGGCGAGAAGAGACCCAGTACTTC.